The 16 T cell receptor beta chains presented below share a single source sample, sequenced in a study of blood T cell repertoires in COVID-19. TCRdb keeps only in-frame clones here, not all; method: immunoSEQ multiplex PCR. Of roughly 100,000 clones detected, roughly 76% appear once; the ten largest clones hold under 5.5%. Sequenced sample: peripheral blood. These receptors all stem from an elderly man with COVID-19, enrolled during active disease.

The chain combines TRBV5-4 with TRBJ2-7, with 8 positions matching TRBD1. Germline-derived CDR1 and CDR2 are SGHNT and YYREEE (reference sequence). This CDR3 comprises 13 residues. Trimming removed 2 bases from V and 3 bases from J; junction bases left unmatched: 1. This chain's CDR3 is CASSFDRGYEQYF. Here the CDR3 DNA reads TGTGCCAGCAGCTTCGACAGGGGCTACGAGCAGTACTTC.

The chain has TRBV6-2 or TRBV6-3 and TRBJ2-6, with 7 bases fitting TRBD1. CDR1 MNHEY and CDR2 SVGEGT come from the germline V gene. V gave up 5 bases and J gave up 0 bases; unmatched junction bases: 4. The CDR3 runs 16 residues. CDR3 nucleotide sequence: TGTGCCAGCAGTAATAGGGGGCTCTCTGGGGCCAACGTCCTGACTTTC. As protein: CASSNRGLSGANVLTF.

The CDR3 region has the DNA TGTGCCAGCAGCGGGACAGGGACCTCCTACGAGCAGTACTTC. This sequence encodes CASSGTGTSYEQYF. V and J are TRBV9 and TRBJ2-7; 8 bases line up with TRBD1. This CDR3 has 14 residues. The J segment lost 0 bases and the V segment lost 3 bases, leaving 2 bases of the junction unmatched. Germline CDR1 SGDLS, CDR2 YYNGEE.

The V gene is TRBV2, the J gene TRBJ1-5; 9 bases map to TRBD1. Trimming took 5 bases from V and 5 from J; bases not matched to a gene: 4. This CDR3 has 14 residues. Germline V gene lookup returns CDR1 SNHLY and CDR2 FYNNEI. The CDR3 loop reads CASSWDREDQPQHF. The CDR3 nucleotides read TGTGCCAGCAGTTGGGACAGGGAAGATCAGCCCCAGCATTTT.

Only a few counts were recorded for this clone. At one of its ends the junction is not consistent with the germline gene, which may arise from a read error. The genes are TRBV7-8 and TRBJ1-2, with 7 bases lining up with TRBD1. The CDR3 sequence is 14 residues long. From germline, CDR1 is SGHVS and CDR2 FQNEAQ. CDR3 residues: CASSLLMTGKEMLF. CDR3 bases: TGTGCCAGCAGCTTACTAATGACAGGGAAAGAGATGCTTTTC.

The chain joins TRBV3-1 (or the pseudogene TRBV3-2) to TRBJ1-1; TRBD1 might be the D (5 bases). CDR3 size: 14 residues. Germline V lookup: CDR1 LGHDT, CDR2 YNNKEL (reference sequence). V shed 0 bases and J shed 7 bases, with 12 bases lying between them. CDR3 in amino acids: CASSQDQRTFEAFF. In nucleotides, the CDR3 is TGTGCCAGCAGCCAAGATCAAAGGACATTTGAAGCTTTCTTT.

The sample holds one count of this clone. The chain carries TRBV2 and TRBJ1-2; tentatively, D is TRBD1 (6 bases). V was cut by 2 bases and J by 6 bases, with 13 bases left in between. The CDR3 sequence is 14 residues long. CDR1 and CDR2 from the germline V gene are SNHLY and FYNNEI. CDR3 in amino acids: CASSETGRDNGYTF. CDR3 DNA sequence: TGTGCCAGCAGTGAAACTGGCAGGGACAATGGCTACACCTTC.

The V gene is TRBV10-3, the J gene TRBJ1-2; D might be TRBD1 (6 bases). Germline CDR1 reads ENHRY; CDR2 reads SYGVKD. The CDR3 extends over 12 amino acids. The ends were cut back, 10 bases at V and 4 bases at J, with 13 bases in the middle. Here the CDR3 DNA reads TGTGCCACCCAGGGGTCCCCCTATGGCTACACCTTC. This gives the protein CATQGSPYGYTF.

The CDR3 spells CASSNTGTGSYEQYF. The DNA of the CDR3 is TGTGCCAGCAGTAACACCGGGACAGGGTCCTACGAGCAGTACTTC. The V gene is TRBV27, the J gene TRBJ2-7; 9 nucleotides align to TRBD1. Germline-derived CDR1 and CDR2 are MNHEY and SMNVEV (reference sequence). Trimming removed 5 bases from V and 1 base from J; junction bases left unmatched: 6. The CDR3 length is 15 residues.

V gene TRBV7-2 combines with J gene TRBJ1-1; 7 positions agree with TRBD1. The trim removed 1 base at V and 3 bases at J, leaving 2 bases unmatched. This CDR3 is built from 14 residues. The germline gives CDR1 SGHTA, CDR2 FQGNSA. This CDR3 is CASSLDRGYTEAFF. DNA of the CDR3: TGTGCCAGCAGCTTAGACAGGGGTTACACTGAAGCTTTCTTT.

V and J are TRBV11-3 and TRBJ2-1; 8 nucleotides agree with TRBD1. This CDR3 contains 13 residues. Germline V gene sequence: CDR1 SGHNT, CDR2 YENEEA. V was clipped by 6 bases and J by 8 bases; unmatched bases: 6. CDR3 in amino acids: CASSEDRDHEQFF. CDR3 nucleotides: TGTGCCAGCAGTGAGGACAGGGACCATGAGCAGTTCTTC.

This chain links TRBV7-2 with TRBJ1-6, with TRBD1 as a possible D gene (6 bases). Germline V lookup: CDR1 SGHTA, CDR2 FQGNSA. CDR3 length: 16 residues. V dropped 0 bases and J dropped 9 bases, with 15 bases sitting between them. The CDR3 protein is CASSLARAGEGSPLHF. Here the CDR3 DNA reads TGTGCCAGCAGCTTAGCCAGGGCAGGGGAGGGTTCACCCCTCCACTTT.

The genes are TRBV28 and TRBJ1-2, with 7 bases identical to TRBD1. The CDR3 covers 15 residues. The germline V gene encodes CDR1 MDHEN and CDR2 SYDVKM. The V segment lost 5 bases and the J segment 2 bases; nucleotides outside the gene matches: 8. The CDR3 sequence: CASSLRPQGNYGYTF. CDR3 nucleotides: TGTGCCAGCAGTCTCCGCCCACAGGGGAACTATGGCTACACCTTC.

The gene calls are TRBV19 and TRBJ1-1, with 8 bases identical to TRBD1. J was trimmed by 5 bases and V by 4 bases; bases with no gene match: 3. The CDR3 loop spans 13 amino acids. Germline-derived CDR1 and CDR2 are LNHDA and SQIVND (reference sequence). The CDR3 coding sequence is TGTGCCAGTAGTACGACAGGGGTAACTGAAGCTTTCTTT. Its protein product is CASSTTGVTEAFF.

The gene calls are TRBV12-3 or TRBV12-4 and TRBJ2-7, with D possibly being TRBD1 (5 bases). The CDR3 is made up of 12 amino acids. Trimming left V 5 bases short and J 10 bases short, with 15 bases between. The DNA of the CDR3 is TGTGCCAGCAGTCAAAGCCGACAGCGACAGTACTTC. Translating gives CASSQSRQRQYF.

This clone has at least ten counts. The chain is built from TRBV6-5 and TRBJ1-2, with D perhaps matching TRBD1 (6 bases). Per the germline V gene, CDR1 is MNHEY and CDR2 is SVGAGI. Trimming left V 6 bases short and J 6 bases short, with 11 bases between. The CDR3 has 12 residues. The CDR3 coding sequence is TGTGCCAGCAGACAGGGAGTCCATGGCTACACCTTC. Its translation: CASRQGVHGYTF.